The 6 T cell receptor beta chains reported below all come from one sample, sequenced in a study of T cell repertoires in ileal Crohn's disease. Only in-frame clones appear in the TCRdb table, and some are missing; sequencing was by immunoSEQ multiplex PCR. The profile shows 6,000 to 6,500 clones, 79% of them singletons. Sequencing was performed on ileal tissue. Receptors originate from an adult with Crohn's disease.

The CDR3 spells CASSFPNAYEQYF. The CDR3 DNA is TGTGCCAGCAGCTTCCCAAATGCCTACGAGCAGTACTTC. The chain joins TRBV5-4 to TRBJ2-7; D not certain. The CDR3 length is 13 residues. V dropped 2 bases and J dropped 2 bases, with 8 bases sitting between them. CDR1 SGHNT and CDR2 YYREEE come from the germline V gene (reference sequence).

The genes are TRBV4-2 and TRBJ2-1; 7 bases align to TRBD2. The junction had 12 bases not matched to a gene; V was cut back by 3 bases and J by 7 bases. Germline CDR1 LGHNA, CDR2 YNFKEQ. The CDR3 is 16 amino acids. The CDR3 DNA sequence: TGTGCCAGCAGCCAGGAGGGCGGGAGATTCGGAAATGAGCAGTTCTTC. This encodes CASSQEGGRFGNEQFF.

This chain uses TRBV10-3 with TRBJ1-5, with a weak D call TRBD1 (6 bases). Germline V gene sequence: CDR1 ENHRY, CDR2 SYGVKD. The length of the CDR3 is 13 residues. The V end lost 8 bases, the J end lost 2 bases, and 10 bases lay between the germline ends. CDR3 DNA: TGTGCCATCCGGGACACTGGCAATCAGCCCCAGCATTTT. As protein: CAIRDTGNQPQHF.

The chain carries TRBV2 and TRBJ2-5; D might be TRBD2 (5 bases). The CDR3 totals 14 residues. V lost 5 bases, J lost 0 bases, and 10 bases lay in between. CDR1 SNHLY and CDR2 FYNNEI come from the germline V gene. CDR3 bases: TGTGCCAGCAGTATACAGCGGTACCAAGAGACCCAGTACTTC. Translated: CASSIQRYQETQYF.

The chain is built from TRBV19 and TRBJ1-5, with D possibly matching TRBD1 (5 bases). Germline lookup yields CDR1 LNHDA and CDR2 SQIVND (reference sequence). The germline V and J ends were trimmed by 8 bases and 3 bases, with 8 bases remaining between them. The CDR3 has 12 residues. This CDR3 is CASGGINQPQHF. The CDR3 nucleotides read TGTGCCAGTGGGGGGATCAATCAGCCCCAGCATTTT.

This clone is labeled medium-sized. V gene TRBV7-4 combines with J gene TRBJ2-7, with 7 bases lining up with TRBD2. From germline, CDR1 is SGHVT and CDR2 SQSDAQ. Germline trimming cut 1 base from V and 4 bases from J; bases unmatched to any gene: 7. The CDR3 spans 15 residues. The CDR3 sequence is CASSLGRAGRYEQYF. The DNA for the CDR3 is TGTGCCAGCAGCTTAGGTCGAGCGGGAAGATACGAGCAGTACTTC.